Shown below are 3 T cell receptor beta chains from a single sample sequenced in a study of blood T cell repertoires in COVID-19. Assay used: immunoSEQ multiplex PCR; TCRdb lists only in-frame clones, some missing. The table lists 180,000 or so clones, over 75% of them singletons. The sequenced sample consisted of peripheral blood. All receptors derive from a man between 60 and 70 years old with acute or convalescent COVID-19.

CDR3 sequence: CASCQLNTEAFF. CDR3 DNA: TGTGCCAGCTGTCAGTTAAACACTGAAGCTTTCTTT. The chain links TRBV12-3 or TRBV12-4 to TRBJ1-1; D is unresolved. Trimming pared 8 bases from V and 2 bases from J, leaving 9 bases between. This CDR3 region has 12 residues.

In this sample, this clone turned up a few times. CDR3 coding DNA: TGTGCCAGCAGCTCGACAGAAACAAACTATGGCTACACCTTC. As protein: CASSSTETNYGYTF. The chain is built from TRBV28 and TRBJ1-2; D may be TRBD1 (5 bases). CDR1 is MDHEN and CDR2 is SYDVKM in the germline V gene. The germline V and J ends were trimmed by 6 bases and 2 bases, with 13 bases remaining between them. The CDR3 is made up of 14 amino acids.

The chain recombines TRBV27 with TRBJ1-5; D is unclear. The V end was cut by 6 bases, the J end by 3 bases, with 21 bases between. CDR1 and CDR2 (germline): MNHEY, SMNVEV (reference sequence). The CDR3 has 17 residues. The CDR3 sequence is CASSRRGRGDDNQPQHF. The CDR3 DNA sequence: TGTGCCAGCAGCCGCCGAGGGAGAGGCGACGACAATCAGCCCCAGCATTTT.